One and the same sample provided the 26 T cell receptor beta chains below, sequenced in a study of siplizumab effects on memory and regulatory T cells. TCRdb keeps only in-frame clones here, not all; method: immunoSEQ multiplex PCR. Of about 100,000 clones listed, 94% were seen once; the top ten hold 1% to 1.5%. The sequencing input was non-Treg CD4+ T cells sorted from blood. All receptors derive from a human donor in good health.

CDR3 sequence: CASSPRRTSGSRELFF. The CDR3 region has the DNA TGTGCCAGCAGTCCCCGACGGACTAGCGGGAGCCGGGAGCTGTTTTTT. The genes are TRBV7-3 and TRBJ2-2; 13 bases fit TRBD2. The germline gives CDR1 SGHTA, CDR2 FQGTGA. There are 16 residues in the CDR3. V gave up 6 bases and J gave up 9 bases; unmatched junction bases: 10.

The chain has TRBV29-1 and TRBJ2-3, with D tentatively TRBD2 (6 bases). There are 13 residues in the CDR3. The germline V and J ends were trimmed by 5 bases and 3 bases, with 12 bases remaining between them. From germline, CDR1 is SQVTM and CDR2 ANQGSEA. Here the CDR3 DNA reads TGCAGCGTTCGGAGGGGAGCGACAGATACGCAGTATTTT. It encodes CSVRRGATDTQYF.

This clone appeared once. The rearrangement joins TRBV2 to TRBJ1-1; 11 nucleotides align to TRBD1. J gave up 5 bases and V 6 bases, and 5 bases lay outside the gene matches. The CDR3 runs to 14 residues. Germline CDR1 is SNHLY and CDR2 is FYNNEI. CDR3 DNA: TGTGCCAGCAGCCTTAGGGACAGGGGGACTGAAGCTTTCTTT. Amino acids: CASSLRDRGTEAFF.

The chain links TRBV5-4 to TRBJ2-1; 15 nucleotides align to TRBD2. The CDR3 is 18 residues long. CDR1 and CDR2 from the germline V gene are SGHNT and YYREEE (reference sequence). The V gene end was trimmed by 0 bases and the J gene end by 2 bases; junction bases not matched to a gene: 3. CDR3 nucleotides: TGTGCCAGCAGCTTGGGGACTAGCGGGAGGGCAACCTACAATGAGCAGTTCTTC. It encodes CASSLGTSGRATYNEQFF.

V and J are TRBV19 and TRBJ1-5, with unresolved D. Germline V gives CDR1 LNHDA, CDR2 SQIVND (reference sequence). The CDR3 totals 13 residues. Trimming cost V 1 base and J 6 bases, with 7 bases left between them. This CDR3 is CASSIGISQPQHF. The CDR3 coding sequence is TGTGCCAGTAGTATAGGGATTAGTCAGCCCCAGCATTTT. Full variable domain (missing parts from reference TRBV19 and TRBJ1-5): DGGITQSPKYLFRKEGQNVTLSCEQNLNHDAMYWYRQDPGQGLRLIYYSQIVNDFQKGDIAEGYSVSREKKESFPLTVTSAQKNPTAFYLCASSIGISQPQHFGDGTRLSIL.

The chain joins TRBV6-5 to TRBJ1-5; maybe TRBD1 (6 bases). V lost 8 bases to trimming and J lost 7 bases, with 15 bases between them. Germline CDR1 MNHEY, CDR2 SVGAGI. This CDR3 comprises 13 residues. The CDR3 loop is CASLRGGNQPQHF. The CDR3 region has the DNA TGTGCCAGCCTCCGAGGGGGGAACCAGCCCCAGCATTTT.

The chain recombines TRBV21-1 with TRBJ2-7; TRBD2, the table's D call, was not compared with the DNA. TRBV21-1 represents a pseudogene. The CDR3 spans 11 residues. The CDR3 region is CASNLGDEQYF. CDR3 DNA sequence: TGTGCCAGCAATCTAGGTGACGAGCAGTACTTC.

J is TRBJ1-5 and V is TRBV19, with D uncertain. The CDR3 consists of 16 residues. Germline-derived CDR1 and CDR2 are LNHDA and SQIVND (reference sequence). Trimming cost V 5 bases and J 6 bases, with 20 bases left between them. The CDR3 bases are TGTGCCAGTAGTCCCAAAACTTGGGGAATCGGTCAGCCCCAGCATTTT. This gives the protein CASSPKTWGIGQPQHF.

This clone was recorded only once. The chain employs TRBV4-1 and TRBJ2-7; the D gene is possibly TRBD2 (6 bases). The CDR3 covers 16 residues. From germline, CDR1 is MGHRA and CDR2 YSYEKL. V was trimmed by 4 bases and J by 5 bases, leaving 21 bases between them. The CDR3 loop is CASSPQVGSGADEQYF. The DNA for the CDR3 is TGCGCCAGCAGCCCCCAAGTCGGGAGTGGGGCTGACGAGCAGTACTTC.

V gene TRBV5-4 combines with J gene TRBJ2-5; tentative D call: TRBD2 (6 bases). Germline-derived CDR1 and CDR2 are SGHNT and YYREEE (reference sequence). The V gene lost 3 bases and the J gene lost 3 bases, with 15 bases spanning the gap. The CDR3 runs to 15 residues. CDR3 residues: CASSSVSSGEETQYF. The CDR3 bases are TGTGCCAGCAGCTCTGTCAGTAGCGGAGAAGAGACCCAGTACTTC.

This clone showed up just once. CDR3 loop: CASSVDLTDTQYF. CDR3 in DNA: TGTGCCAGCAGCGTGGATCTCACAGATACGCAGTATTTT. The gene calls are TRBV9 and TRBJ2-3; unclear D gene. This CDR3 is 13 amino acids long. V was shortened by 2 bases and J by 2 bases, with 6 bases between the two germline ends. Germline values: CDR1 SGDLS, CDR2 YYNGEE.

V gene TRBV7-2 combines with J gene TRBJ2-7, with 7 nucleotides matching TRBD2. CDR3 length: 16 residues. Germline V gene lookup returns CDR1 SGHTA and CDR2 FQGNSA. After removal of 0 bases from V and 4 bases from J, the junction contained 9 bases not matched to a gene. DNA of the CDR3: TGTGCCAGCAGCTTAGCTGGGCTAGCGGAAGGGTACGAGCAGTACTTC. Its protein is CASSLAGLAEGYEQYF.

The V and J genes are TRBV11-1 and TRBJ1-1, with D tentatively TRBD1 (5 bases). Germline V gene data show CDR1 as SGHAT and CDR2 as FQDESV (reference sequence). This CDR3 region has 14 residues. V lost 6 bases to trimming and J lost 8 bases, with 19 bases between them. This CDR3 is CASSRSLGREEAFF. CDR3 DNA sequence: TGTGCCAGCAGTCGCTCGTTGGGACGGGAAGAAGCTTTCTTT.

The chain carries TRBV5-4 and TRBJ2-2, with TRBD2 identical over 10 bases. The junction had 13 bases not matched to a gene; V was cut back by 4 bases and J by 7 bases. This CDR3 comprises 17 residues. The germline gives CDR1 SGHNT, CDR2 YYREEE (reference sequence). The CDR3 here is CASSTQAGGPGDGELFF. CDR3 nucleotide sequence: TGTGCCAGCAGCACACAAGCGGGAGGGCCCGGCGACGGGGAGCTGTTTTTT.

This clone was observed once. This specimen includes other DNA sequences encoding the same CDR3. V and J are TRBV18 and TRBJ2-7, with a weak D call TRBD1 (5 bases). CDR1 and CDR2 (germline): KGHSH, LQKENI. Trimming pared 2 bases from V and 1 base from J, leaving 6 bases between. The CDR3 is made up of 13 amino acids. The CDR3: CASSPTGSYEQYF. The DNA for the CDR3 is TGTGCCAGCTCACCAACAGGTTCCTACGAGCAGTACTTC.

CDR3 DNA: TGTGCCAGCATGTGGCAGGGCGGGGAGCCCCAGCATTTT. This codes for CASMWQGGEPQHF. The chain combines TRBV2 with TRBJ1-5, with a possible D match to TRBD1 (5 bases). The CDR3 runs 13 residues. Germline values: CDR1 SNHLY, CDR2 FYNNEI. The V and J ends lost 7 bases and 8 bases respectively, with 15 bases between them.

CDR3 in DNA: TGTGCCAGTAGTTACGGATATGGGCCCCAGCATTTT. Its protein is CASSYGYGPQHF. The V gene is TRBV19, the J gene TRBJ1-5; D is unclear. The germline V gene has CDR1 LNHDA and CDR2 SQIVND (reference sequence). V was pared by 5 bases and J by 9 bases, with 11 bases between. The length of the CDR3 is 12 residues.

V gene TRBV10-3 combines with J gene TRBJ1-1; 10 positions match TRBD1. This CDR3 is 15 amino acids long. Germline CDR1 is ENHRY and CDR2 is SYGVKD. The trim removed 11 bases at V and 4 bases at J, leaving 13 bases unmatched. The CDR3 is CAAEGQGKMSTEAFF. As DNA, the CDR3 is TGTGCCGCGGAGGGACAGGGGAAGATGAGCACTGAAGCTTTCTTT.

The rearrangement links TRBV5-6 to TRBJ1-1, with D maybe TRBD1 (5 bases). Deletions cut 0 bases from V and 4 bases from J, with 10 bases between. Per germline, CDR1 SGHDT and CDR2 YYEEEE. CDR3 length equals 14 residues. CDR3 sequence reads: CASSLVQGGTEAFF. CDR3 in DNA: TGTGCCAGCAGCTTGGTGCAGGGAGGCACTGAAGCTTTCTTT.

This sequence joins TRBV6-4 and TRBJ2-6; D is unresolved. Germline V lookup: CDR1 MRHNA, CDR2 SNTAGT. The CDR3 totals 15 residues. V was pared by 2 bases and J by 6 bases, with 11 bases between. CDR3 loop: CASSDGHSKANVLTF. The CDR3 bases are TGTGCCAGCAGTGACGGGCACTCTAAGGCCAACGTCCTGACTTTC.

The V gene is TRBV7-8, the J gene TRBJ2-6; D gene ambiguous. This CDR3 is 13 amino acids long. Per germline, CDR1 SGHVS and CDR2 FQNEAQ. V lost 2 bases and J lost 2, with 1 base in between. CDR3 in DNA: TGTGCCAGCAGCTTACCTGGGGCCAACGTCCTGACTTTC. The encoded protein is CASSLPGANVLTF.

This rearrangement joins TRBV5-4 to TRBJ2-5, with D tentatively TRBD1 or TRBD2 (6 bases each). Near its end, the DNA agrees better with TRBJ2-7, so the J call may be wrong. Germline V lookup: CDR1 SGHNT, CDR2 YYREEE (reference sequence). CDR3 length: 16 amino acids. CDR3 nucleotide sequence: TGTGCCAGCAGCCCCGCCAGGCAGGGGAGGCCCTACGAGCAGTACTTC. Translating gives CASSPARQGRPYEQYF.

The chain has TRBV6-5 and TRBJ1-2; D is perhaps TRBD1 (5 bases). The germline V gene has CDR1 MNHEY and CDR2 SVGAGI. The CDR3 sequence is 15 residues long. V was pared by 0 bases and J by 4 bases, with 12 bases between. DNA for the CDR3: TGTGCCAGCAGTTACTCTAGCGGGGCGAGCTATGGCTACACCTTC. Residues: CASSYSSGASYGYTF.

The rearrangement joins TRBV29-1 to TRBJ2-3; D uncertain. The CDR3 runs to 14 residues. Germline values: CDR1 SQVTM, CDR2 ANQGSEA. Trimming took off 7 bases at V and 2 bases at J, with 16 bases between the two ends. This CDR3 reads CSATIFPHTDTQYF. The CDR3 DNA reads as TGCAGCGCCACTATTTTTCCTCACACAGATACGCAGTATTTT.

As regards this clone: An end of the junction differs from the germline gene, which may be a read error. V and J are TRBV7-9 and TRBJ2-7; 7 bases match TRBD2. The CDR3 is made up of 12 amino acids. CDR1 is SEHNR and CDR2 is FQNEAQ in the germline V gene (reference sequence). Written as DNA, the CDR3 is TGTGCCTGCAGCCTAGCGGTTTACGAGCAGTACTTC. Its protein product is CACSLAVYEQYF.

The V and J genes are TRBV7-3 and TRBJ2-3; maybe TRBD2 (6 bases). The germline gives CDR1 SGHTA, CDR2 FQGTGA. The germline V and J ends were trimmed by 5 bases and 4 bases, with 10 bases remaining between them. The CDR3 contains 13 residues. CDR3 DNA: TGTGCCAGCAGCCGCGGGGTCGCAGATACGCAGTATTTT. Its translation is CASSRGVADTQYF.